This T cell receptor (beta chain) was observed in a study of CD4 and CD8 cells across lung adenocarcinoma regions. A single record per CDR3 protein comes from TCRdb applying MiXCR to the PCR reads. The sample holds 5,100 or so distinct CDR3 sequences, approximately 65% seen once. Donors had localized lung adenocarcinoma, a non-small cell lung cancer. The source material was CD4+ T cells from the center of a lung tumor. The clonotype originates from a female donor with lung adenocarcinoma. The CD4 and CD8 labels of this study may be unreliable.

This CDR3 reads CASSLQGAGGTQYF. The CDR3 region has the DNA TGTGCCAGCAGTCTACAGGGGGCTGGAGGGACCCAGTACTTC. This chain connects TRBV12-3 or TRBV12-4 to TRBJ2-5; 9 nucleotides agree with TRBD1. The CDR3 consists of 14 residues. The V gene end was trimmed by 5 bases and the J gene end by 7 bases; junction bases not matched to a gene: 8.